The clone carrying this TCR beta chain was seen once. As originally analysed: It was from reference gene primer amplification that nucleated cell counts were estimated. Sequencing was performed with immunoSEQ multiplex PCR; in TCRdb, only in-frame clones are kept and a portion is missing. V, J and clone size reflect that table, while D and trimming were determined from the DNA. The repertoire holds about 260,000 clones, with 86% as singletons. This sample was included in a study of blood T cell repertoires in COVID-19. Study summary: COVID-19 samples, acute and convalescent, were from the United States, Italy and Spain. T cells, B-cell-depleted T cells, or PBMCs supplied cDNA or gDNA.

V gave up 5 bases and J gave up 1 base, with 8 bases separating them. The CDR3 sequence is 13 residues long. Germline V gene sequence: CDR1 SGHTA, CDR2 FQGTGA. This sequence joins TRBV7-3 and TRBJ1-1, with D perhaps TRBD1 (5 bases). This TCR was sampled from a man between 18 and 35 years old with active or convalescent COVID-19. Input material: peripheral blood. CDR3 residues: CASSGGENTEAFF. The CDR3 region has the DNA TGTGCCAGCAGCGGGGGGGAGAACACTGAAGCTTTCTTT.